The clone carrying this TCR beta chain turned up a few times. Its antigen is undetermined. The use of previously described methods and listed TCR primers produced the bulk TCR libraries. Via MiXCR, TCRdb re-called the PCR reads, giving one row per CDR3 protein. The sample shows some 680,000 distinct CDR3 sequences, about 25% of them seen only once. Trimming cost V 0 bases and J 6 bases, with 12 bases left between them. Germline-derived CDR1 and CDR2 are LGHNA and YSLEER. CDR3 length equals 14 residues. This sample was taken from a study of molecular identifiers for immune sequencing clone quantification. Study-level results: In a background of around 1 million naive cells, spiked Jurkat TCR RNA from one cell was reportedly detectable.

It was from roughly 21,000 to 960,000 sorted cells, with 10%, 30% or 50% RNA, that naive CD8 libraries came. Sequenced sample: naive CD8+ T cells from blood, with Jurkat cell RNA spiked in. Subset of the sample: FACS-sorted CD8+CD4-CCR7+CD45RA+ naive T cells. The chain links TRBV4-3 to TRBJ2-7; D gene unclear. This TCR was sampled from a human donor in good health. Some libraries in this study had Jurkat cell RNA spiked in. The CDR3 spells CASSQDILSGEQYF. CDR3 DNA sequence: TGCGCCAGCAGCCAAGATATACTTTCGGGCGAGCAGTACTTC.